Listed here are 32 T cell receptor beta chains from one sample, sequenced in a study of blood T cell repertoires in COVID-19. The assay was immunoSEQ multiplex PCR, and TCRdb's table has in-frame clones only and misses some. The repertoire includes fewer than 250,000 clones, around nine tenths of them detected once, and approximately 3.5% sits in the top ten. Input material: PBMCs or T cells enriched from blood (not recorded which). Every receptor here comes from a woman younger than 45 who had been exposed to COVID-19.

This clone has only a few counts. The chain carries TRBV14 and TRBJ2-1; 10 bases align to TRBD2. The CDR3 consists of 16 residues. The junction had 7 bases not matched to a gene; V was cut back by 2 bases and J by 6 bases. Germline CDR1 reads SGHDN; CDR2 reads FVKESK. In DNA, the CDR3 is TGTGCCAGCAGCCAATTCCTAGCGGGAGTTGGCAATGAGCAGTTCTTC. Translation gives CASSQFLAGVGNEQFF. Complete variable domain (other parts from reference TRBV14 and TRBJ2-1): EAGVTQFPSHSVIEKGQTVTLRCDPISGHDNLYWYRRVMGKEIKFLLHFVKESKQDESGMPNNRFLAERTGGTYSTLKVQPAELEDSGVYFCASSQFLAGVGNEQFFGPGTRLTVL.

The chain couples TRBV7-3 to TRBJ1-2; 9 bases map to TRBD1. The ends lost 2 bases at V and 7 bases at J; junction bases unmatched: 5. Germline V gene data show CDR1 as SGHTA and CDR2 as FQGTGA. The CDR3 covers 14 residues. CDR3: CASSLGTGNGGYTF. The CDR3 region has the DNA TGTGCCAGCAGCTTAGGGACAGGGAACGGTGGCTACACCTTC. Full variable domain (missing parts from reference TRBV7-3 and TRBJ1-2): GAGVSQTPSNKVTEKGKYVELRCDPISGHTALYWYRQSLGQGPEFLIYFQGTGAADDSGLPNDRFFAVRPEGSVSTLKIQRTERGDSAVYLCASSLGTGNGGYTFGSGTRLTVV.

The genes are TRBV4-1 and TRBJ1-1, with 9 positions matching TRBD1. Germline values: CDR1 MGHRA, CDR2 YSYEKL. V lost 5 bases and J lost 4; bases outside the gene matches: 8. The CDR3 is 15 residues long. The CDR3 region has the DNA TGCGCCAGCAGCTCCTGGGACAGGGCGGCCACTGAAGCTTTCTTT. It yields the protein CASSSWDRAATEAFF.

The genes are TRBV28 and TRBJ2-7; no clear D gene. The CDR3 runs 13 residues. The germline V gene has CDR1 MDHEN and CDR2 SYDVKM. With 3 bases removed from V and 2 bases from J, the gap between germline ends came to 8 bases. CDR3 residues: CASSFTSPYEQYF. Here the CDR3 DNA reads TGTGCCAGCAGTTTTACATCGCCCTACGAGCAGTACTTC. Full variable domain (outside the CDR3, taken from reference TRBV28 and TRBJ2-7): DVKVTQSSRYLVKRTGEKVFLECVQDMDHENMFWYRQDPGLGLRLIYFSYDVKMKEKGDIPEGYSVSREKKERFSLILESASTNQTSMYLCASSFTSPYEQYFGPGTRLTVT.

V gene TRBV7-2 combines with J gene TRBJ1-1; D unresolved. The CDR3 spans 14 residues. CDR1 and CDR2 from the germline V gene are SGHTA and FQGNSA. The V end lost 5 bases, the J end lost 3 bases, and 13 bases lay between the germline ends. CDR3 loop: CASSPGSRDTEAFF. The CDR3 nucleotides are TGTGCCAGCAGCCCGGGATCTAGGGACACTGAAGCTTTCTTT.

The chain carries TRBV6-5 and TRBJ1-2; 8 bases agree with TRBD1. The germline gives CDR1 MNHEY, CDR2 SVGAGI. After removal of 4 bases from V and 5 bases from J, the junction contained 12 bases not matched to a gene. The CDR3 is 16 residues long. This chain's CDR3 is CASSSADRAAIYGYTF. The DNA for the CDR3 is TGTGCCAGCAGTTCGGCGGACAGGGCAGCAATTTATGGCTACACCTTC.

The chain links TRBV4-1 to TRBJ1-2; TRBD1 agrees at 7 bases. V shed 5 bases and J 5 bases; nucleotides not matched to a gene: 14. Germline V gene lookup returns CDR1 MGHRA and CDR2 YSYEKL. This CDR3 comprises 16 residues. The CDR3 sequence is CASSSTLTGTDYGYTF. The CDR3 DNA sequence: TGCGCCAGCAGCTCTACCCTTACCGGGACAGATTATGGCTACACCTTC.

The chain employs TRBV29-1 and TRBJ1-2, with D maybe TRBD1 (5 bases). Germline V gives CDR1 SQVTM, CDR2 ANQGSEA. There are 14 residues in the CDR3. Trimming left V 2 bases short and J 2 bases short, with 12 bases between. For the CDR3, the DNA is TGCAGCGTTGAACGGGGCCGGGGGAACTATGGCTACACCTTC. It translates to CSVERGRGNYGYTF.

V and J are TRBV11-1 and TRBJ1-6; a possible D gene is TRBD1 (6 bases). Trimming stripped 5 bases from V and 5 bases from J, with 13 bases between. The CDR3 totals 15 residues. Germline CDR1 SGHAT, CDR2 FQDESV (reference sequence). The CDR3 region has the DNA TGTGCCAGCAGCCTATACAGGACAGATAATTCACCCCTCCACTTT. This gives the protein CASSLYRTDNSPLHF.

The chain joins TRBV29-1 to TRBJ2-1; the D gene is possibly TRBD2 (6 bases). Trimming left V 7 bases short and J 7 bases short, with 11 bases between. Germline CDR1 is SQVTM and CDR2 is ANQGSEA. CDR3 size: 11 residues. In DNA form, the CDR3 reads TGCAGCGCCGAAAGCGGGAATGAGCAGTTCTTC. Translation gives CSAESGNEQFF.

This chain connects TRBV18 to TRBJ1-2; perhaps TRBD1 as D (6 bases). The CDR3 extends over 14 amino acids. CDR1 and CDR2 (germline): KGHSH, LQKENI. V was pared by 3 bases and J by 4 bases, with 12 bases between. The CDR3 reads CASSPSGDIYGYTF. The CDR3 DNA reads as TGTGCCAGCTCACCTAGTGGGGACATCTATGGCTACACCTTC. The variable domain in full, with the rest retrieved from reference TRBV18 and TRBJ1-2, is NAGVMQNPRHLVRRRGQEARLRCSPMKGHSHVYWYRQLPEEGLKFMVYLQKENIIDESGMPKERFSAEFPKEGPSILRIQQVVRGDSAAYFCASSPSGDIYGYTFGSGTRLTVV.

The chain joins TRBV6-2 or TRBV6-3 to TRBJ1-4, with D perhaps matching TRBD1 (5 bases). This CDR3 spans 14 amino acids. The V end lost 2 bases, the J end lost 8 bases, and 12 bases lay between the germline ends. Germline-derived CDR1 and CDR2 are MNHEY and SVGEGT. The CDR3 coding sequence is TGTGCCAGCAGTTACGTGACAGTGGGCGAAAAACTGTTTTTT. It translates to CASSYVTVGEKLFF.

The V and J genes are TRBV6-5 and TRBJ1-1; D ambiguous. This CDR3 region has 12 residues. Trimming left V 5 bases short and J 4 bases short, with 8 bases between. From germline, CDR1 is MNHEY and CDR2 SVGAGI. CDR3 DNA: TGTGCCAGCAGTCGCGGGCCCACTGAAGCTTTCTTT. Protein product: CASSRGPTEAFF.

The chain employs TRBV30 and TRBJ1-5; D is possibly TRBD1 (5 bases). The V end lost 1 base, the J end lost 2 bases, and 12 bases lay between the germline ends. This CDR3 is built from 15 residues. The germline CDR1 and CDR2 sequences are GTSNPN and SVGIG (reference sequence). The CDR3 DNA sequence: TGTGCCTGGAGTGCCCGGGGGATGGGCAATCAGCCCCAGCATTTT. Encoded protein: CAWSARGMGNQPQHF. The variable domain in full, with the rest retrieved from reference TRBV30 and TRBJ1-5, is SQTIHQWPATLVQPVGSPLSLECTVEGTSNPNLYWYRQAAGRGLQLLFYSVGIGQISSEVPQNLSASRPQDRQFILSSKKLLLSDSGFYLCAWSARGMGNQPQHFGDGTRLSIL.

This rearrangement joins TRBV12-3 or TRBV12-4 to TRBJ2-2; D is perhaps TRBD1 (6 bases). There are 13 residues in the CDR3. V was shortened by 6 bases and J by 7 bases, with 12 bases between the two germline ends. CDR3: CASRDRFLGELFF. The DNA for the CDR3 is TGTGCCAGCAGAGACAGGTTCCTCGGGGAGCTGTTTTTT.

J is TRBJ2-7 and V is TRBV11-1; 7 bases match TRBD2. CDR1 and CDR2 (germline): SGHAT, FQDESV (reference sequence). The CDR3 length is 15 residues. The V gene end was trimmed by 1 base and the J gene end by 0 bases; junction bases not matched to a gene: 3. The CDR3 bases are TGTGCCAGCAGCTTAGACAGCGGGACCTCCTACGAGCAGTACTTC. Its protein is CASSLDSGTSYEQYF.

The chain couples TRBV19 to TRBJ2-1; 10 bases are shared with TRBD1. V lost 2 bases to trimming and J lost 4 bases; unmatched junction nucleotides: 5. The CDR3 has 16 residues. The germline gives CDR1 LNHDA, CDR2 SQIVND (reference sequence). The CDR3 is CASSIIPGQGYNEQFF. CDR3 nucleotides: TGTGCCAGTAGTATAATTCCGGGACAGGGGTACAATGAGCAGTTCTTC.

The chain couples TRBV11-2 to TRBJ1-3; D gene unclear. Looked up from germline, CDR1 is SGHAT and CDR2 is FQNNGV. This CDR3 is 12 amino acids long. V lost 5 bases and J 4 bases, leaving 6 bases between the germline ends. The CDR3: CASSPQGNTIYF. The CDR3 DNA follows: TGTGCCAGCAGCCCCCAAGGAAACACCATATATTTT.

The chain is built from TRBV19 and TRBJ1-1; D gene unclear. The germline CDR1 and CDR2 sequences are LNHDA and SQIVND (reference sequence). This CDR3 is built from 11 residues. V lost 7 bases to trimming and J lost 7 bases, with 10 bases between them. This CDR3 reads CASIKSHEAFF. CDR3 DNA sequence: TGTGCCAGTATCAAAAGCCATGAAGCTTTCTTT.

The rearrangement joins TRBV5-4 to TRBJ1-1; 7 nucleotides line up with TRBD1. The CDR3 is 14 residues long. Per germline, CDR1 SGHNT and CDR2 YYREEE (reference sequence). The J segment lost 6 bases and the V segment lost 0 bases, leaving 5 bases of the junction unmatched. The CDR3 DNA sequence: TGTGCCAGCAGCTTGGCCTTGCAGGGGGCTGAAGCTTTCTTT. Protein product: CASSLALQGAEAFF.

The CDR3 protein is CASSPRLVDTQYF. DNA of the CDR3: TGTGCCAGCAGCCCTAGACTAGTAGATACGCAGTATTTT. This chain uses TRBV9 with TRBJ2-3; perhaps TRBD2 as D (6 bases). Germline assignment: CDR1 SGDLS and CDR2 YYNGEE. This CDR3 is built from 13 residues. Trimming removed 4 bases from V and 5 bases from J, with 11 bases in between.

This rearrangement joins TRBV18 to TRBJ2-1, with 15 bases lining up with TRBD2. From germline, CDR1 is KGHSH and CDR2 LQKENI. With V trimmed by 6 bases and J by 7 bases, 7 bases remained unmatched. The CDR3 spans 16 residues. CDR3 in amino acids: CASSPGLAGGVNEQFF. Written as DNA, the CDR3 is TGTGCCAGCTCCCCCGGACTAGCGGGAGGGGTGAATGAGCAGTTCTTC.

The chain has TRBV30 and TRBJ2-7; TRBD2 matches at 10 bases. The V and J ends lost 0 bases and 0 bases, in that order; junction bases with no gene match: 8. CDR1 is GTSNPN and CDR2 is SVGIG in the germline V gene (reference sequence). This CDR3 spans 17 amino acids. This chain's CDR3 is CAWSVLSPSGSSYEQYF. CDR3 sequence (DNA): TGTGCCTGGAGTGTACTTTCTCCTAGCGGGAGCTCCTACGAGCAGTACTTC.

The V gene is TRBV27, the J gene TRBJ2-6; possibly TRBD1 for D (6 bases). Trimming left V 3 bases short and J 2 bases short, with 14 bases between. This CDR3 region has 17 residues. The germline CDR1 and CDR2 sequences are MNHEY and SMNVEV (reference sequence). As DNA, the CDR3 is TGTGCCAGCAGTTTTTTTCTACAGGGTGCTGGGGCCAACGTCCTGACTTTC. Its protein is CASSFFLQGAGANVLTF. Using reference TRBV27 and TRBJ2-6 for the parts outside the CDR3, the full variable domain is EAQVTQNPRYLITVTGKKLTVTCSQNMNHEYMSWYRQDPGLGLRQIYYSMNVEVTDKGDVPEGYKVSRKEKRNFPLILESPSPNQTSLYFCASSFFLQGAGANVLTFGAGSRLTVL.

The chain couples TRBV18 to TRBJ1-2; D not certain. Germline lookup yields CDR1 KGHSH and CDR2 LQKENI. Between the trimmed V and J ends, which lost 3 bases and 12 bases, there was a span of 17 bases. The CDR3 contains 13 residues. CDR3 loop: CASSPVTTVVDTF. The CDR3 bases are TGTGCCAGCTCACCGGTGACAACCGTAGTGGACACCTTC.

The gene calls are TRBV5-1 and TRBJ2-3; D may be TRBD2 (6 bases). Trimming left V 2 bases short and J 2 bases short, with 15 bases between. The CDR3 is 16 residues long. Germline values: CDR1 SGHRS, CDR2 YFSETQ. The CDR3, as DNA: TGCGCCAGCAGCTTTAATAGCGGCCTATCCACAGATACGCAGTATTTT. It is translated as CASSFNSGLSTDTQYF.

This sequence joins TRBV11-1 and TRBJ2-7; 8 nucleotides match TRBD1. The CDR3 contains 15 residues. V was pared by 4 bases and J by 3 bases, with 8 bases of the junction left unmatched. Germline V CDR1 and CDR2: SGHAT, FQDESV (reference sequence). The CDR3 nucleotides read TGTGCCAGCAGCTCCTTAATGACAGGGGACTACGAGCAGTACTTC. Its translation: CASSSLMTGDYEQYF.

This chain uses TRBV30 with TRBJ2-1, with D possibly matching TRBD2 (5 bases). The CDR3 spans 13 residues. Trimming took off 4 bases at V and 7 bases at J, with 14 bases between the two ends. CDR1 and CDR2 from the germline V gene are GTSNPN and SVGIG (reference sequence). CDR3 in DNA: TGTGCCTGGACCCGGCGGGTCGAGAATGAGCAGTTCTTC. Its protein product is CAWTRRVENEQFF.

The genes are TRBV7-9 and TRBJ2-7; TRBD2 might be the D (6 bases). Trimming removed 4 bases from V and 0 bases from J, with 10 bases in between. This CDR3 is 14 amino acids long. Germline V gene lookup returns CDR1 SEHNR and CDR2 FQNEAQ (reference sequence). The chain's CDR3 is CASSSAGNSYEQYF. Here the CDR3 DNA reads TGTGCCAGCAGCTCAGCGGGCAACTCCTACGAGCAGTACTTC. The variable domain in full, with the rest retrieved from reference TRBV7-9 and TRBJ2-7, is DTGVSQNPRHKITKRGQNVTFRCDPISEHNRLYWYRQTLGQGPEFLTYFQNEAQLEKSRLLSDRFSAERPKGSFSTLEIQRTEQGDSAMYLCASSSAGNSYEQYFGPGTRLTVT.

The chain links TRBV6-5 to TRBJ1-2, with TRBD1 as a possible D gene (6 bases). The CDR3 contains 15 residues. V dropped 6 bases and J dropped 6 bases, with 20 bases sitting between them. Per the germline V gene, CDR1 is MNHEY and CDR2 is SVGAGI. CDR3 in amino acids: CASRSPNQGYNGYTF. DNA of the CDR3: TGTGCCAGCAGATCTCCTAATCAGGGGTATAATGGCTACACCTTC.

This clone was detected only a few times. V is TRBV25-1 and J is TRBJ1-6, with D uncertain. Trimming took 3 bases from V and 14 from J, leaving 23 bases between them. Germline V CDR1 and CDR2: MGHDK, SYGVNS. This CDR3 comprises 16 residues. CDR3 DNA sequence: TGTGCCAGCAGTGATCCAACAGTCCCAACAGCACCCACCCTCCACTTT. Its protein is CASSDPTVPTAPTLHF.

The CDR3, as DNA: TGTGCCAGCAGCGTCAGCGCGGGACGCCAGGACATTCAGTACTTC. This translates into CASSVSAGRQDIQYF. The chain employs TRBV9 and TRBJ2-4; D might be TRBD2 (6 bases). Germline V lookup: CDR1 SGDLS, CDR2 YYNGEE. The CDR3 runs to 15 residues. V lost 2 bases to trimming and J lost 8 bases, with 17 bases between them.